What follows describes a single T cell receptor (beta chain). Methods used by the authors: It was from reference gene primer amplification that nucleated cell counts were estimated. Assay used: immunoSEQ multiplex PCR; TCRdb lists only in-frame clones, some missing. The V and J calls and clone size are taken from that table; D and trimming were inferred from the DNA. The sample includes roughly 140,000 clones, just over 85% of them seen just once. The germline CDR1 and CDR2 sequences are SGHRS and YFSETQ. Trimming stripped 1 base from V and 4 bases from J, with 11 bases between. The CDR3 has 14 residues. This entry belongs to a study of blood T cell repertoires in COVID-19.

The material sequenced was peripheral blood. This sequence was found in a man aged 70 or older with acute or convalescent COVID-19. V and J are TRBV5-1 and TRBJ2-5; possibly TRBD1 for D (6 bases). The CDR3 is CASSLSRGLETQYF. The CDR3 nucleotides are TGCGCCAGCAGCTTGAGCAGGGGCTTAGAGACCCAGTACTTC.